The rows below give T cell receptor beta chains drawn from one sample of a study of blood T cell repertoires in COVID-19. Repertoires were generated with immunoSEQ multiplex PCR, while TCRdb's copy carries only in-frame clones and drops some. The repertoire has 68,000 or so clones, 70% to 90% of them found once; the top ten carry 7% to 8.5%. Sequenced input: peripheral blood. Receptors were obtained from a man aged 25 to 40 with acute or convalescent COVID-19. CDR3s include the opening cysteine and the closing phenylalanine or tryptophan. D genes are given only for firm matches. Clone size is stated in some rows and not others, as once, few, many or a class when expanded.

clone size: .
V gene: TRBV3-1/TRBV3-2
J gene: TRBJ1-3
D gene: .
CDR3 protein: CASSQNGRSLNTIYF
CDR3 DNA: TGTGCCAGCAGCCAAAACGGCCGGAGTCTGAACACCATATATTTT

clone size: few
V gene: TRBV28
J gene: TRBJ2-5
D gene: .
CDR3 protein: CASSRLGVPSETQYF
CDR3 DNA: TGTGCCAGCAGCCGACTCGGAGTCCCCTCGGAGACCCAGTACTTC

clone size: .
V gene: TRBV11-3
J gene: TRBJ2-2
D gene: .
CDR3 protein: CASSLDSYTGELFF
CDR3 DNA: TGTGCCAGCAGCCTGGACTCTTACACCGGGGAGCTGTTTTTT

clone size: .
V gene: TRBV7-9
J gene: TRBJ2-2
D gene: TRBD1
CDR3 protein: CASSFRGLGTGELFF
CDR3 DNA: TGTGCCAGCAGCTTCAGGGGGCTAGGGACCGGGGAGCTGTTTTTT

clone size: .
V gene: TRBV5-1
J gene: TRBJ1-6
D gene: .
CDR3 protein: CASSETQGPLHF
CDR3 DNA: TGCGCCAGCAGCGAGACCCAGGGACCCCTCCACTTT

clone size: .
V gene: TRBV2
J gene: TRBJ1-5
D gene: .
CDR3 protein: CASSDRAGLSNQPQHF
CDR3 DNA: TGTGCCAGCAGTGATAGGGCAGGGCTTAGCAATCAGCCCCAGCATTTT

clone size: .
V gene: TRBV3-1/TRBV3-2
J gene: TRBJ2-5
D gene: TRBD2
CDR3 protein: CASSQDWGRAGVGETQYF
CDR3 DNA: TGTGCCAGCAGCCAAGACTGGGGGAGGGCTGGGGTAGGAGAGACCCAGTACTTC

clone size: .
V gene: TRBV2
J gene: TRBJ1-4
D gene: .
CDR3 protein: CASSEGWAGENEKLFF
CDR3 DNA: TGTGCCAGCAGTGAAGGATGGGCGGGAGAGAATGAAAAACTGTTTTTT

clone size: .
V gene: TRBV15
J gene: TRBJ2-7
D gene: TRBD2
CDR3 protein: CATSRARGLADPYEQYF
CDR3 DNA: TGTGCCACCAGCAGAGCTCGGGGACTAGCGGACCCCTACGAGCAGTACTTC

clone size: .
V gene: TRBV6-2/TRBV6-3
J gene: TRBJ2-7
D gene: TRBD1
CDR3 protein: CASSYDRGYEQYF
CDR3 DNA: TGTGCCAGCAGTTACGACAGGGGATACGAGCAGTACTTC

clone size: .
V gene: TRBV6-5
J gene: TRBJ2-7
D gene: TRBD2
CDR3 protein: CASSSPTSGLNYEQYF
CDR3 DNA: TGTGCCAGCAGTTCCCCGACTAGCGGACTAAACTACGAGCAGTACTTC

clone size: .
V gene: TRBV6-5
J gene: TRBJ2-7
D gene: .
CDR3 protein: CASSYVNEQYF
CDR3 DNA: TGTGCCAGCAGTTACGTTAACGAGCAGTACTTC

clone size: .
V gene: TRBV7-3
J gene: TRBJ2-3
D gene: .
CDR3 protein: CASSLTGDTQYF
CDR3 DNA: TGTGCCAGCAGCCTCACCGGAGATACGCAGTATTTT

clone size: .
V gene: TRBV14
J gene: TRBJ2-1
D gene: .
CDR3 protein: CASNRFAGNEQFF
CDR3 DNA: TGTGCCAGCAACCGGTTCGCTGGCAATGAGCAGTTCTTC

clone size: .
V gene: TRBV19
J gene: TRBJ1-5
D gene: .
CDR3 protein: CASSTGQEPQHF
CDR3 DNA: TGTGCCAGTTCAACAGGTCAAGAGCCCCAGCATTTT

clone size: .
V gene: TRBV21-1
J gene: TRBJ2-7
D gene: .
CDR3 protein: CASSPGPRGRGGFYEQYF
CDR3 DNA: TGTGCCAGCAGCCCAGGCCCCAGGGGGCGCGGTGGTTTCTACGAGCAGTACTTC

clone size: .
V gene: TRBV2
J gene: TRBJ1-1
D gene: .
CDR3 protein: CASSPGGREAFF
CDR3 DNA: TGTGCCAGCAGTCCCGGGGGAAGAGAAGCTTTCTTT

clone size: .
V gene: TRBV7-2
J gene: TRBJ2-7
D gene: TRBD1
CDR3 protein: CASSLVAGQGALSSYEQYF
CDR3 DNA: TGTGCCAGCAGCTTAGTCGCGGGACAGGGCGCTCTGAGCTCCTACGAGCAGTACTTC

clone size: .
V gene: TRBV7-2
J gene: TRBJ1-2
D gene: TRBD1
CDR3 protein: CASSPDRGQHGYTF
CDR3 DNA: TGTGCCAGCAGCCCCGACAGGGGGCAGCATGGCTACACCTTC

clone size: once
V gene: TRBV5-6
J gene: TRBJ2-5
D gene: TRBD2
CDR3 protein: CASSSWTSGTGETQYF
CDR3 DNA: TGTGCCAGCAGCTCGTGGACTAGCGGAACTGGGGAGACCCAGTACTTC

clone size: .
V gene: TRBV19
J gene: TRBJ2-1
D gene: TRBD2
CDR3 protein: CASKREVTYNEQFF
CDR3 DNA: TGTGCCAGTAAGCGGGAGGTAACCTACAATGAGCAGTTCTTC

clone size: .
V gene: TRBV28
J gene: TRBJ2-7
D gene: TRBD1
CDR3 protein: CASTTTGTGAHEQYF
CDR3 DNA: TGTGCCAGCACTACGACCGGGACAGGGGCGCACGAGCAGTACTTC

clone size: .
V gene: TRBV9
J gene: TRBJ2-2
D gene: .
CDR3 protein: CASSTPRGGTNTGELFF
CDR3 DNA: TGTGCCAGCAGCACCCCGCGGGGCGGAACGAACACCGGGGAGCTGTTTTTT

clone size: once
V gene: TRBV7-2
J gene: TRBJ1-2
D gene: .
CDR3 protein: CASSIGGSYTF
CDR3 DNA: TGTGCCAGCAGCATAGGAGGAAGCTACACCTTC

clone size: .
V gene: TRBV12-1
J gene: TRBJ2-2
D gene: .
CDR3 protein: CASSFKASGEMNTGELFF
CDR3 DNA: TGTGCCAGCAGCTTTAAAGCTAGCGGGGAGATGAACACCGGGGAGCTGTTTTTT

clone size: .
V gene: TRBV28
J gene: TRBJ2-7
D gene: .
CDR3 protein: CASRPGPGVHEQYF
CDR3 DNA: TGTGCCAGCAGGCCGGGACCAGGGGTCCACGAGCAGTACTTC

clone size: .
V gene: TRBV7-2
J gene: TRBJ1-3
D gene: .
CDR3 protein: CASSLELTGRNTIYF
CDR3 DNA: TGTGCCAGCAGCTTAGAGCTTACAGGACGAAACACCATATATTTT

clone size: .
V gene: TRBV6-1
J gene: TRBJ2-3
D gene: TRBD2
CDR3 protein: CASSERGGPDTQYF
CDR3 DNA: TGTGCCAGCAGTGAGCGGGGGGGCCCAGATACGCAGTATTTT

clone size: .
V gene: TRBV28
J gene: TRBJ1-2
D gene: .
CDR3 protein: CASSQGNYGYTF
CDR3 DNA: TGTGCCAGCAGCCAGGGGAACTATGGCTACACCTTC

clone size: .
V gene: TRBV18
J gene: TRBJ2-2
D gene: .
CDR3 protein: CASSLEPGELFF
CDR3 DNA: TGTGCCAGCTCACTTGAGCCCGGGGAGCTGTTTTTT

clone size: .
V gene: TRBV27
J gene: TRBJ2-1
D gene: TRBD2
CDR3 protein: CASKGIAGHNEQFF
CDR3 DNA: TGTGCCAGCAAGGGGATAGCGGGACACAATGAGCAGTTCTTC

clone size: .
V gene: TRBV27
J gene: TRBJ2-2
D gene: .
CDR3 protein: CASSPPASGTGELFF
CDR3 DNA: TGTGCCAGCAGTCCCCCGGCTAGTGGCACCGGGGAGCTGTTTTTT

clone size: .
V gene: TRBV7-8
J gene: TRBJ1-1
D gene: .
CDR3 protein: CASSLALGYRVTDTEAFF
CDR3 DNA: TGTGCCAGCAGCTTAGCCTTGGGGTACAGGGTGACGGACACTGAAGCTTTCTTT

clone size: .
V gene: TRBV7-9
J gene: TRBJ2-2
D gene: TRBD2
CDR3 protein: CASSPRGLAGHRELFF
CDR3 DNA: TGTGCCAGCAGCCCTCGAGGACTAGCGGGACACAGGGAGCTGTTTTTT

clone size: .
V gene: TRBV27
J gene: TRBJ1-1
D gene: .
CDR3 protein: CASWGSQGTEAFF
CDR3 DNA: TGTGCCAGCTGGGGCTCTCAGGGCACTGAAGCTTTCTTT

clone size: .
V gene: TRBV30
J gene: TRBJ1-2
D gene: .
CDR3 protein: CAWSVPRVYYSGYTF
CDR3 DNA: TGTGCCTGGAGTGTACCCAGGGTCTACTATTCTGGCTACACCTTC

clone size: .
V gene: TRBV28
J gene: TRBJ1-2
D gene: .
CDR3 protein: CASSYPRTAAGGYTF
CDR3 DNA: TGTGCCAGCAGTTACCCAAGGACAGCAGCTGGGGGCTACACCTTC

clone size: .
V gene: TRBV7-2
J gene: TRBJ2-2
D gene: TRBD2
CDR3 protein: CASRTTSGNTGELFF
CDR3 DNA: TGTGCCAGCAGAACCACTAGCGGGAACACCGGGGAGCTGTTTTTT

clone size: .
V gene: TRBV29-1
J gene: TRBJ2-2
D gene: .
CDR3 protein: CSVDRGWNTGELFF
CDR3 DNA: TGCAGCGTTGACAGGGGATGGAACACCGGGGAGCTGTTTTTT

clone size: .
V gene: TRBV2
J gene: TRBJ2-2
D gene: .
CDR3 protein: CASSWTPSGTGELFF
CDR3 DNA: TGTGCCAGCAGTTGGACTCCTTCGGGCACCGGGGAGCTGTTTTTT